Following are 24 T cell receptor beta chains from one sample sequenced in a study of regulatory T cells in long-lasting Graves disease. Sequencing libraries for TCR beta were prepared with iRepertoire HTBI primers and Arm-PCR of CDR3 regions. MiXCR was run by TCRdb on the multiplex PCR reads, yielding one entry per CDR3 protein. In the table there are roughly 530,000 distinct CDR3 sequences, about 15% of which are singletons. Stated time point: newly diagnosed GD, antithyroid drugs for less than 3 months. PBMC RNA served as the TCR library source. This same sample was also part of a study on T cells in Graves' hyperthyroidism and ophthalmopathy.

The material sequenced was peripheral blood mononuclear cells (PBMCs), taken at new diagnosis, from a patient treated with antithyroid drugs. The source is a woman aged 35 to 59 with Graves disease.

This clonotype has ten or more counts. V gene TRBV6-2 or TRBV6-3 combines with J gene TRBJ2-5; perhaps D is TRBD1 or TRBD2 (7 bases each). This CDR3 spans 15 amino acids. Looked up from germline, CDR1 is MNHEY and CDR2 is SVGEGT. Trimming removed 6 bases from V and 10 bases from J, with 24 bases in between. CDR3 in DNA: TGTGCCAGCAGGAGGCGGGGGTCGAAAAACAGGGGCCAGTACTTC. This encodes CASRRRGSKNRGQYF.

In this sample, this clonotype turned up many times. The chain recombines TRBV7-8 with TRBJ2-1; 15 bases are shared with TRBD2. The CDR3 has 16 residues. The V segment lost 4 bases and the J segment 6 bases; nucleotides outside the gene matches: 4. The germline CDR1 and CDR2 sequences are SGHVS and FQNEAQ. Here the CDR3 DNA reads TGTGCCAGCAGCTCTGGACTAGCGGGGGGGCTCAATGAGCAGTTCTTC. This encodes CASSSGLAGGLNEQFF.

This clonotype was counted many times. The chain employs TRBV10-3 and TRBJ2-7; D is uncertain. CDR3 length equals 13 residues. The V gene's germline CDR1 is ENHRY and CDR2 SYGVKD. V was clipped by 9 bases and J by 4 bases, with 16 bases between them. The CDR3 region has the DNA TGTGCCATAGCGATTAGGCTGGGGTACGAGCAGTACTTC. Its translation is CAIAIRLGYEQYF.

This clonotype occurred many times. V gene TRBV11-2 combines with J gene TRBJ2-5; the D is unclear. CDR3 length: 17 residues. The V gene lost 1 base and the J gene lost 2 bases, with 17 bases spanning the gap. Germline V CDR1 and CDR2: SGHAT, FQNNGV. CDR3 coding DNA: TGTGCCAGCAGCTTAGGACCTGGGGAAAGGCTACAAGAGACCCAGTACTTC. As protein: CASSLGPGERLQETQYF.

This clonotype is a singleton in its sample. The V and J genes are TRBV27 and TRBJ1-1; the match to TRBD1 covers 10 bases. V lost 4 bases to trimming and J lost 6 bases; unmatched junction nucleotides: 8. CDR1 and CDR2 (germline): MNHEY, SMNVEV (reference sequence). CDR3 size: 15 residues. CDR3 in amino acids: CASSYLPGTGAEAFF. CDR3 nucleotide sequence: TGTGCCAGCAGTTATCTTCCCGGGACAGGGGCTGAAGCTTTCTTT.

This clonotype was picked up many times. The chain links TRBV12-3 or TRBV12-4 to TRBJ1-2; TRBD1 matches at 10 bases. V lost 4 bases to trimming and J lost 4 bases; unmatched junction nucleotides: 6. CDR3 size: 15 residues. CDR3 DNA: TGTGCCAGCAGTTCTCGACAGGGGGCGGTCTATGGCTACACCTTC. The encoded protein is CASSSRQGAVYGYTF.

Comments on this clonotype: An end of the junction does not agree with germline; a read error may underlie this. The chain joins TRBV12-3 or TRBV12-4 to TRBJ1-1; 7 bases map to TRBD1. This CDR3 spans 12 amino acids. CDR3 sequence (DNA): TGTGCCGGCAGCCGCAGGGGGTTTGAAGCTTTCTTT. It is translated as CAGSRRGFEAFF.

As to this clonotype: A junction end diverges from the germline sequence, so it may reflect a read error. The chain employs TRBV12-3 or TRBV12-4 and TRBJ2-5; 10 bases line up with TRBD2. This CDR3 contains 15 residues. CDR3: CASSLAGEGQETQYF. CDR3 sequence (DNA): TGTGCCAGCAGTCTAGCGGGAGAAGGGCAAGAGACCCAGTACTTC.

This clonotype has ten or more counts. The V call is TRBV6-1, the J call TRBJ1-1, with D unresolved. The V and J ends lost 6 bases and 10 bases respectively, with 15 bases between them. This CDR3 region has 12 residues. Looked up from germline, CDR1 is MNHNS and CDR2 is SASEGT. The CDR3 loop is CASSRYLSGAFF. CDR3 nucleotides: TGTGCCAGCAGCCGGTATTTGTCAGGAGCTTTCTTT.

The table lists this clonotype with a few counts. The chain recombines TRBV9 with TRBJ1-1; D may be TRBD1 (5 bases). V shed 0 bases and J shed 7 bases, with 16 bases lying between them. CDR3 length equals 15 residues. Germline-derived CDR1 and CDR2 are SGDLS and YYNGEE. CDR3 sequence (DNA): TGTGCCAGCAGCGTAGGGGAATACGGGGGACTTGAAGCTTTCTTT. Translating gives CASSVGEYGGLEAFF.

This clonotype was seen many times. The gene calls are TRBV12-3 or TRBV12-4 and TRBJ2-4; a possible D gene is TRBD1 (6 bases). The CDR3 has 15 residues. Trimming cost V 4 bases and J 0 bases, with 10 bases left between them. The CDR3 DNA is TGTGCCAGCAGTTCCACACAGGGAGCCAAAAACATTCAGTACTTC. Protein: CASSSTQGAKNIQYF.

This clonotype was counted many times. The chain combines TRBV6-2 or TRBV6-3 with TRBJ2-7; 8 nucleotides match TRBD1. Germline CDR1 reads MNHEY; CDR2 reads SVGEGT. The trim removed 4 bases at V and 1 base at J, leaving 6 bases unmatched. The CDR3 totals 15 residues. In nucleotides, the CDR3 is TGTGCCAGCAGTTTCGACAGGGGACCATCCTACGAGCAGTACTTC. Translated: CASSFDRGPSYEQYF.

The chain's CDR3 is CASSPRDSLTNEKLFF. In DNA, the CDR3 is TGTGCCAGCAGTCCCCGGGACAGCCTAACTAATGAAAAACTGTTTTTT. The chain joins TRBV25-1 to TRBJ1-4, with 7 bases identical to TRBD1. Germline V CDR1 and CDR2: MGHDK, SYGVNS. The CDR3 is 16 amino acids. After removal of 5 bases from V and 1 base from J, the junction contained 7 bases not matched to a gene. Using reference TRBV25-1 and TRBJ1-4 for the parts outside the CDR3, the full variable domain is EADIYQTPRYLVIGTGKKITLECSQTMGHDKMYWYQQDPGMELHLIHYSYGVNSTEKGDLSSESTVSRIRTEHFPLTLESARPSHTSQYLCASSPRDSLTNEKLFFGSGTQLSVL.

This rearrangement joins TRBV5-1 to TRBJ2-6, with 10 bases lining up with TRBD1. CDR3 length: 18 residues. The germline V gene has CDR1 SGHRS and CDR2 YFSETQ. The V and J ends lost 0 bases and 8 bases, in that order; junction bases with no gene match: 11. CDR3 in amino acids: CASSLVLWDRGPPNVLTF. Here the CDR3 DNA reads TGCGCCAGCAGCTTGGTCTTGTGGGACAGGGGTCCCCCCAACGTCCTGACTTTC.

Ten or more counts support this clonotype. The V gene is TRBV3-1, the J gene TRBJ1-2, with D hard to call. CDR3 length equals 16 residues. Trimming took 2 bases from V and 2 from J, leaving 15 bases between them. CDR1 and CDR2 (germline): LGHDT, YNNKEL (reference sequence). The DNA of the CDR3 is TGTGCCAGCAGCCAATCCGTCCTAACAGAGAACTATGGCTACACCTTC. This codes for CASSQSVLTENYGYTF.

There are many counts of this clonotype. The chain couples TRBV7-8 to TRBJ1-6; D is ambiguous. The CDR3 is 13 residues long. In germline, CDR1 is SGHVS, CDR2 FQNEAQ. The V gene lost 6 bases and the J gene lost 4 bases, with 7 bases spanning the gap. CDR3 protein: CASSREYNSPLHF. In nucleotides, the CDR3 is TGTGCCAGCAGTCGGGAGTATAATTCACCCCTCCACTTT. The full variable domain, in which reference TRBV7-8 and TRBJ1-6 provide the parts outside the CDR3, is GAGVSQSPRYKVAKRGQDVALRCDPISGHVSLFWYQQALGQGPEFLTYFQNEAQLDKSGLPSDRFFAERPEGSVSTLKIQRTQQEDSAVYLCASSREYNSPLHFGNGTRLTVT.

The genes are TRBV4-1 and TRBJ1-2, with D tentatively TRBD1 (5 bases). Trimming shortened V by 0 bases and J by 3 bases, and 14 bases separated the two germline ends. The CDR3 consists of 16 residues. CDR1 is MGHRA, CDR2 YSYEKL, per germline. The CDR3 is CASSQENRQKDYGYTF. The CDR3 DNA is TGCGCCAGCAGCCAAGAAAATCGACAGAAAGACTATGGCTACACCTTC.

This clonotype was detected only a few times. The chain links TRBV18 to TRBJ2-7; D possibly corresponds to TRBD1 (6 bases). V lost 1 base, J lost 3 bases, and 13 bases lay in between. The CDR3 totals 15 residues. Germline-derived CDR1 and CDR2 are KGHSH and LQKENI. The CDR3 nucleotides read TGTGCCAGCTCACCACTGTTTCAGGGGCTCTACGAGCAGTACTTC. Its translation is CASSPLFQGLYEQYF.

The chain recombines TRBV6-5 with TRBJ2-1, with D possibly being TRBD1 (6 bases). The V end lost 2 bases, the J end lost 12 bases, and 8 bases lay between the germline ends. Germline assignment: CDR1 MNHEY and CDR2 SVGAGI. This CDR3 spans 11 amino acids. This chain's CDR3 is CASSYNRVQFF. In nucleotides, the CDR3 is TGTGCCAGCAGTTACAACAGGGTGCAGTTCTTC.

This clonotype came up many times. CDR3 amino acids: CASSMTGDGQPQHF. The CDR3 region has the DNA TGTGCCAGCAGCATGACAGGGGATGGGCAGCCCCAGCATTTT. The chain is built from TRBV7-9 and TRBJ1-5; 8 nucleotides agree with TRBD1. The CDR3 is made up of 14 amino acids. The J segment lost 7 bases and the V segment lost 5 bases, leaving 7 bases of the junction unmatched. Looked up from germline, CDR1 is SEHNR and CDR2 is FQNEAQ (reference sequence).

About this clonotype: One junction end does not reproduce the germline sequence, and a read error may be involved. This rearrangement joins TRBV28 to TRBJ1-5; D is unresolved. Per the germline V gene, CDR1 is MDHEN and CDR2 is SYDVKM. The CDR3 has 13 amino acids. The DNA of the CDR3 is TGTGCCAGCAGTTTCAGTAGCAATCGGCCCCAGCATTTT. The encoded protein is CASSFSSNRPQHF. The full variable domain, rest sourced from reference TRBV28 and TRBJ1-5, is DVKVTQSSRYLVKRTGEKVFLECVQDMDHENMFWYRQDPGLGLRLIYFSYDVKMKEKGDIPEGYSVSREKKERFSLILESASTNQTSMYLCASSFSSNRPQHFGDGTRLSIL.

In its sample, this clonotype was seen a few times. The chain is built from TRBV6-1 and TRBJ2-3; 12 bases line up with TRBD2. CDR1 is MNHNS, CDR2 SASEGT, per germline. CDR3 size: 20 residues. After removal of 7 bases from V and 2 bases from J, the junction contained 19 bases not matched to a gene. CDR3 residues: CASMKSNLLRTSGDTDTQYF. The CDR3 DNA is TGTGCCAGCATGAAGTCCAACCTACTTAGGACTAGCGGGGACACAGATACGCAGTATTTT.

This clonotype appeared many times. The chain recombines TRBV7-8 with TRBJ1-2, with D possibly TRBD1 on 5 matching bases. CDR3 length: 13 residues. Per germline, CDR1 SGHVS and CDR2 FQNEAQ. V was cut by 4 bases and J by 8 bases, with 14 bases left in between. The CDR3 loop reads CASSYLGEGGYTF. CDR3 nucleotide sequence: TGTGCCAGCAGCTACTTGGGGGAGGGAGGCTACACCTTC.

This clonotype was found a few times. This sequence joins TRBV5-1 and TRBJ2-2, with D perhaps matching TRBD2 (7 bases). The CDR3 spans 15 residues. Per the germline V gene, CDR1 is SGHRS and CDR2 is YFSETQ. Deletions cut 4 bases from V and 5 bases from J, with 15 bases between. As DNA, the CDR3 is TGCGCCAGCAGCAGGCGCGGGGGCGAGACCGGGGAGCTGTTTTTT. Its protein product is CASSRRGGETGELFF.